This T cell receptor beta chain was sequenced during a study of blood T cell repertoires in COVID-19. Study-level background: Sites across the United States, Italy and Spain contributed samples from acute and convalescent COVID-19. The cDNA or gDNA used as material had been derived from T cells, B-cell-depleted T cells, or PBMCs.

Sequenced by immunoSEQ multiplex PCR; TCRdb stores in-frame clones only, minus some. This repertoire shows approximately 120,000 clones, about 83% found once; its top ten account for about 5.4%. This clone was observed a handful of times. The TCR originated in a human donor in a cohort sampled during active COVID-19. The material sequenced was peripheral blood.

CDR3 residues: CASSYQGHQPQHF. CDR3 DNA: TGTGCCAGCAGTTATCAGGGCCATCAGCCCCAGCATTTT. This chain uses TRBV6-2 or TRBV6-3 with TRBJ1-5; tentatively, D is TRBD1 (5 bases). There are 13 residues in the CDR3. Germline V gene lookup returns CDR1 MNHEY and CDR2 SVGEGT. V was trimmed by 3 bases and J by 5 bases, leaving 8 bases between them.